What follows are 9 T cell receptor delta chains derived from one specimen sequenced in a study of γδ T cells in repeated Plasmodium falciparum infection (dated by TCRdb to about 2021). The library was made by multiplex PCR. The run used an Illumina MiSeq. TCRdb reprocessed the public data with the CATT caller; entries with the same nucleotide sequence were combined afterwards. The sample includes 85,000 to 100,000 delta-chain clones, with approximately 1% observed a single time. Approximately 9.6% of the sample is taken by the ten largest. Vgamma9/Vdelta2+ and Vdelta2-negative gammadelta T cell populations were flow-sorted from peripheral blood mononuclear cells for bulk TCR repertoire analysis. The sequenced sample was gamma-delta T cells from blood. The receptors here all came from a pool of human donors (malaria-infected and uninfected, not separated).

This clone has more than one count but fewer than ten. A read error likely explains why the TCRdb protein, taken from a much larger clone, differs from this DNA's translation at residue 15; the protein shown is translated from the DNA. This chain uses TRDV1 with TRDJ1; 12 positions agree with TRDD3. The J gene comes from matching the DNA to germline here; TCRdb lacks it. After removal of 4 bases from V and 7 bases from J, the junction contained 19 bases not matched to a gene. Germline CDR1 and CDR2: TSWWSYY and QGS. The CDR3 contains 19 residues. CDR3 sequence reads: CALGVEAFLTTGGYSKLIF. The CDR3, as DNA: TGTGCTCTTGGGGTCGAGGCCTTCCTTACAACTGGGGGATACAGTAAACTCATCTTT.

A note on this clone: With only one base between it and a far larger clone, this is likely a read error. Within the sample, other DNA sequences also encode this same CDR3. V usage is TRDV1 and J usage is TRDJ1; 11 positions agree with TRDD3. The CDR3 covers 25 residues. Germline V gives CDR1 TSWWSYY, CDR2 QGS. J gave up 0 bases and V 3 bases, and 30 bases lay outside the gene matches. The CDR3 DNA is TGTGCTCTTGGGGACCACTGGCCCTCCAGACGCAACTCTGGGGGATACAAGTGGTACACCGATAAACTCATCTTT. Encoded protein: CALGDHWPSRRNSGGYKWYTDKLIF.

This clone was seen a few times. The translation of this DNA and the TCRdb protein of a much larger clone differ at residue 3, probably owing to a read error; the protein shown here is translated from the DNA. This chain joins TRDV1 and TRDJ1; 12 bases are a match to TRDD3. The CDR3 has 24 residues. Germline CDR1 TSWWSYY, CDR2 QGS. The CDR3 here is CARGERAVRNLGLLGDTYTDKLIF. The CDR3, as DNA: TGTGCTCGTGGGGAACGGGCGGTAAGGAACCTAGGCCTACTGGGGGATACTTACACCGATAAACTCATCTTT.

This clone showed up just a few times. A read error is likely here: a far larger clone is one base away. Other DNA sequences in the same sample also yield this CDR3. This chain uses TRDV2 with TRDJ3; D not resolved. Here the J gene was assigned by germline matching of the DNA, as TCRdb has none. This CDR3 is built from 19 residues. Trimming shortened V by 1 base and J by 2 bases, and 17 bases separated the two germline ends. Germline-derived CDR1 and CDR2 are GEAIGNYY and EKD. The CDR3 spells CACDTVEGTGPWDTRQMFF. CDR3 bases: TGTGCCTGTGACACTGTGGAGGGAACAGGTCCCTGGGACACCCGACAGATGTTTTTC.

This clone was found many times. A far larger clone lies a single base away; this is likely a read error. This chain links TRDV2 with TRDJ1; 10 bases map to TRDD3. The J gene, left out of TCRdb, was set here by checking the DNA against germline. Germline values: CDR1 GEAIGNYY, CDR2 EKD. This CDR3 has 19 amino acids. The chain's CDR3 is CARDTVMGTGGFATDKLIF. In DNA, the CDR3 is TGTGCCCGTGACACCGTCATGGGGACTGGGGGATTCGCCACCGATAAACTCATCTTT.

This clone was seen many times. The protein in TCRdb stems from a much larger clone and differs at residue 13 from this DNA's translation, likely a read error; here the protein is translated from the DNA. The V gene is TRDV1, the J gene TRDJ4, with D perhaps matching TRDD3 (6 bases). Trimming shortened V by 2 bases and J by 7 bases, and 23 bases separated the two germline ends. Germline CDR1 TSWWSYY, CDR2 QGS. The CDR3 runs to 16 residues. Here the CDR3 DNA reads TGTGCTCTTGGGGAAATTGGTGGGCTGGGGACCGGGCACCTGATCTTT. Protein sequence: CALGEIGGLGTGHLIF.

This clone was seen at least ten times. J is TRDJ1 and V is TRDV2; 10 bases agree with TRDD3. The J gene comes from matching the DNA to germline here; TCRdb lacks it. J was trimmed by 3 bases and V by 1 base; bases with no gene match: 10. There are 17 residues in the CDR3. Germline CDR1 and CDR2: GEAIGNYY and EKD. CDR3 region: CACDTLGDKRGPDKLIF. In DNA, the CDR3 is TGTGCCTGTGACACGCTGGGGGATAAAAGGGGTCCCGATAAACTCATCTTT.

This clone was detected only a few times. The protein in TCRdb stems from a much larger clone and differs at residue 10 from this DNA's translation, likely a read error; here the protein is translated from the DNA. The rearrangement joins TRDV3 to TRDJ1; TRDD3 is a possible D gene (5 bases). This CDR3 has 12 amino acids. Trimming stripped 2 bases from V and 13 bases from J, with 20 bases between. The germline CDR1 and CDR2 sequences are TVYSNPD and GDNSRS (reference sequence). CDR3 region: CAFVAGPKRAIF. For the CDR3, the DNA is TGTGCCTTTGTAGCTGGGCCGAAGAGGGCCATCTTT. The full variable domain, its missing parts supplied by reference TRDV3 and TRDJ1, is CDKVTQSSPDQTVASGSEVVLLCTYDTVYSNPDLFWYRIRPDYSFQFVFYGDNSRSEGADFTQGRFSVKHILTQKAFHLVISPVRTEDSATYYCAFVAGPKRAIFGKGTRVTVEP.

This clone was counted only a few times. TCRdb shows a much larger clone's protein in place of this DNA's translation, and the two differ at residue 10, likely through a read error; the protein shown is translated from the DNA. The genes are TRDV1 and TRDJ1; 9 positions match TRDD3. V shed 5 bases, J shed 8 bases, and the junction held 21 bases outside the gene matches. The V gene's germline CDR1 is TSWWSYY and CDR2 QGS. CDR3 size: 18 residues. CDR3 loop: CALGIQLGDALHPPKLIF. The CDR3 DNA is TGTGCTCTTGGGATCCAGCTGGGGGATGCGCTTCATCCACCGAAACTCATCTTT.